The 30 T cell receptor beta chains below were found in one sample sequenced in a study of OX40 agonist ivuxolimab in advanced cancers. Produced via immunoSEQ multiplex PCR; TCRdb's table is partial and in-frame only. The sample has roughly 80,000 clones, about nine tenths seen once. The sequencing used CD4+ or CD8+ T cells sorted from blood, collected in a trial of the OX40 agonist ivuxolimab. The receptors originated from an adult with an advanced solid tumor such as melanoma, head and neck, liver or kidney cancer.

The chain has TRBV11-3 and TRBJ2-1; D is perhaps TRBD1 (5 bases). This CDR3 is 12 amino acids long. CDR1 is SGHNT and CDR2 is YENEEA in the germline V gene. Deletions cut 5 bases from V and 7 bases from J, with 9 bases between. CDR3 loop: CASSDGQNEQFF. CDR3 bases: TGTGCCAGCAGCGACGGACAAAATGAGCAGTTCTTC.

The chain carries TRBV5-1 and TRBJ1-1; TRBD1 matches at 10 bases. Germline values: CDR1 SGHRS, CDR2 YFSETQ. With 1 base clipped from V and 4 bases from J, the junction kept 7 bases outside the gene matches. The CDR3 is made up of 16 amino acids. The CDR3 sequence is CASSLMNRDRGTEAFF. CDR3 DNA sequence: TGCGCCAGCAGCTTGATGAACCGGGACAGGGGCACTGAAGCTTTCTTT. The variable domain in full, completed from reference TRBV5-1 and TRBJ1-1, reads KAGVTQTPRYLIKTRGQQVTLSCSPISGHRSVSWYQQTPGQGLQFLFEYFSETQRNKGNFPGRFSGRQFSNSRSEMNVSTLELGDSALYLCASSLMNRDRGTEAFFGQGTRLTVV.

The gene calls are TRBV19 and TRBJ1-2; tentatively, D is TRBD1 (5 bases). Trimming left V 1 base short and J 8 bases short, with 20 bases between. The CDR3 is 16 amino acids. Germline V gene data show CDR1 as LNHDA and CDR2 as SQIVND (reference sequence). CDR3 sequence: CASSIVRGTDLWGYTF. DNA of the CDR3: TGTGCCAGTAGTATAGTTCGTGGGACGGACCTCTGGGGCTACACCTTC.

The chain couples TRBV28 to TRBJ2-1; 10 nucleotides align to TRBD1. This CDR3 is 16 amino acids long. Germline lookup yields CDR1 MDHEN and CDR2 SYDVKM. Trimming took 4 bases from V and 5 from J; bases not matched to a gene: 8. CDR3 nucleotide sequence: TGTGCCAGCAGTTCCACCGGGACAGGGGTCGACAATGAGCAGTTCTTC. It translates to CASSSTGTGVDNEQFF.

In its sample, this clone was seen a few times. The gene calls are TRBV7-9 and TRBJ1-5, with D hard to call. Germline CDR1 is SEHNR and CDR2 is FQNEAQ (reference sequence). The V gene lost 1 base and the J gene lost 6 bases, with 4 bases spanning the gap. The CDR3 is 12 amino acids. CDR3 residues: CASSLGIQPQHF. CDR3 in DNA: TGTGCCAGCAGCTTAGGGATTCAGCCCCAGCATTTT.

This clone was detected only a few times. The chain joins TRBV2 to TRBJ1-2; possibly TRBD1 for D (6 bases). Trimming cost V 8 bases and J 4 bases, with 11 bases left between them. Germline values: CDR1 SNHLY, CDR2 FYNNEI. The CDR3 runs 12 residues. The CDR3 is CASGEDSYGYTF. The DNA of the CDR3 is TGTGCCAGCGGCGAGGACAGCTATGGCTACACCTTC.

V gene TRBV18 combines with J gene TRBJ2-2; TRBD2 might be the D (6 bases). Between the trimmed V and J ends, which lost 2 bases and 5 bases, there was a span of 9 bases. The CDR3 totals 14 residues. Germline CDR1 reads KGHSH; CDR2 reads LQKENI. The CDR3 sequence: CASSPYGGTGELFF. The CDR3 DNA reads TGTGCCAGCTCACCATATGGAGGGACCGGGGAGCTGTTTTTT. The whole variable domain, remainder taken from reference TRBV18 and TRBJ2-2, is NAGVMQNPRHLVRRRGQEARLRCSPMKGHSHVYWYRQLPEEGLKFMVYLQKENIIDESGMPKERFSAEFPKEGPSILRIQQVVRGDSAAYFCASSPYGGTGELFFGEGSRLTVL.

The chain carries TRBV7-2 and TRBJ1-2; 9 positions match TRBD1. J lost 4 bases, V lost 6 bases, and 9 bases had no gene match. The CDR3 has 15 amino acids. CDR1 and CDR2 from the germline V gene are SGHTA and FQGNSA. CDR3 bases: TGTGCCAGCAGTTATGGGACAGGGTGGCCCTATGGCTACACCTTC. This gives the protein CASSYGTGWPYGYTF.

The V and J genes are TRBV28 and TRBJ2-3; 7 bases are a match to TRBD1. The germline gives CDR1 MDHEN, CDR2 SYDVKM. J lost 1 base, V lost 3 bases, and 4 bases had no gene match. The CDR3 is 15 amino acids. The CDR3 DNA is TGTGCCAGCAGTTTCGGTCAGGGGGGCACAGATACGCAGTATTTT. Translation: CASSFGQGGTDTQYF.

The J gene is TRBJ1-1, the V gene TRBV5-6; no reliable D call. The CDR3 sequence is 15 residues long. V lost 3 bases and J lost 5, with 17 bases in between. Per germline, CDR1 SGHDT and CDR2 YYEEEE. For the CDR3, the DNA is TGTGCCAGCAGCTGGCCCCGTGCCATGGAAACTGAAGCTTTCTTT. It is translated as CASSWPRAMETEAFF.

The chain has TRBV6-1 and TRBJ2-5; D gene uncertain. Germline loops: CDR1 MNHNS, CDR2 SASEGT. Trimming stripped 4 bases from V and 7 bases from J, with 13 bases between. This CDR3 region has 13 residues. The CDR3 nucleotides are TGTGCCAGCAGTGGAGCACCCACAGTGACCCAGTACTTC. Translating it yields CASSGAPTVTQYF.

This rearrangement joins TRBV6-4 to TRBJ2-5; a weak D match, TRBD1 (6 bases). The V end lost 3 bases, the J end lost 1 base, and 18 bases lay between the germline ends. Germline loops: CDR1 MRHNA, CDR2 SNTAGT. The CDR3 covers 17 residues. The CDR3 nucleotides read TGTGCCAGCAGTGATTGCGACCCAGGGGCTCCCCAAGAGACCCAGTACTTC. Protein sequence: CASSDCDPGAPQETQYF.

The chain recombines TRBV9 with TRBJ2-7, with D perhaps given as TRBD1 or TRBD2 (5 bases each). The length of the CDR3 is 14 residues. Per the germline V gene, CDR1 is SGDLS and CDR2 is YYNGEE. V was clipped by 2 bases and J by 2 bases, with 11 bases between them. The CDR3 DNA sequence: TGTGCCAGCAGCGTGGGACCCCGGGCCTACGAGCAGTACTTC. This gives the protein CASSVGPRAYEQYF.

This clone was seen just once. The chain uses TRBV5-1 and TRBJ1-1; unclear D gene. This CDR3 is 15 amino acids long. Trimming removed 0 bases at V and 11 bases at J, with 20 bases between. CDR1 is SGHRS and CDR2 is YFSETQ in the germline V gene. The CDR3 DNA sequence: TGCGCCAGCAGCTTGGCCGGGCAGGCCCCCGGAGGGGCTTTCTTT. Residues: CASSLAGQAPGGAFF.

The chain carries TRBV14 and TRBJ1-1, with D perhaps TRBD1 (5 bases). The V gene lost 2 bases and the J gene lost 3 bases, with 19 bases spanning the gap. The CDR3 is 17 residues long. The V gene's germline CDR1 is SGHDN and CDR2 FVKESK. The CDR3 sequence: CASSQIGAGSWDTEAFF. CDR3 in DNA: TGTGCCAGCAGCCAAATAGGGGCGGGCAGTTGGGACACTGAAGCTTTCTTT.

The rearrangement links TRBV2 to TRBJ2-7; D possibly matches TRBD1 or TRBD2 (5 bases each). Germline CDR1 SNHLY, CDR2 FYNNEI. V was pared by 2 bases and J by 2 bases, with 7 bases between. The CDR3 length is 13 residues. DNA for the CDR3: TGTGCCAGCAGTGAATCGGGACCCTACGAGCAGTACTTC. Its protein product is CASSESGPYEQYF. The full variable domain, rest sourced from reference TRBV2 and TRBJ2-7, is EPEVTQTPSHQVTQMGQEVILRCVPISNHLYFYWYRQILGQKVEFLVSFYNNEISEKSEIFDDQFSVERPDGSNFTLKIRSTKLEDSAMYFCASSESGPYEQYFGPGTRLTVT.

This chain joins TRBV6-1 and TRBJ1-1; D is ambiguous. Germline V gives CDR1 MNHNS, CDR2 SASEGT. V lost 1 base to trimming and J lost 1 base, with 10 bases between them. The CDR3 length is 15 residues. CDR3 in DNA: TGTGCCAGCAGTGAAGGTGGGGTGGGGAACACTGAAGCTTTCTTT. As protein: CASSEGGVGNTEAFF.

This clone has just one count. The chain uses TRBV2 and TRBJ1-2; 9 nucleotides match TRBD1. The CDR3 totals 15 residues. The ends lost 7 bases at V and 4 bases at J; junction bases unmatched: 10. CDR1 SNHLY and CDR2 FYNNEI come from the germline V gene. DNA of the CDR3: TGTGCCAGCACAACATCCGGGACAGGGATCTATGGCTACACCTTC. It translates to CASTTSGTGIYGYTF.

V is TRBV18 and J is TRBJ2-7; no definite D call. The germline V gene has CDR1 KGHSH and CDR2 LQKENI. This CDR3 region has 14 residues. V was cut by 1 base and J by 0 bases, with 7 bases left in between. For the CDR3, the DNA is TGTGCCAGCTCACCACGTGCAGTCTCCTACGAGCAGTACTTC. Residues: CASSPRAVSYEQYF.

The chain uses TRBV4-2 and TRBJ2-5; TRBD1 or TRBD2 may be the D gene (6 bases each). Germline CDR1 and CDR2: LGHNA and YNFKEQ. With 5 bases removed from V and 7 bases from J, the gap between germline ends came to 17 bases. The CDR3 is made up of 14 amino acids. This CDR3 is CASSEKGGFGTQYF. For the CDR3, the DNA is TGTGCCAGCAGCGAAAAAGGGGGGTTTGGGACCCAGTACTTC.

This clone has a single count. The genes are TRBV5-8 and TRBJ1-5; D uncertain. The germline V and J ends were trimmed by 7 bases and 8 bases, with 16 bases remaining between them. Germline lookup yields CDR1 SGHTS and CDR2 YDEGEE. The CDR3 sequence is 13 residues long. CDR3 region: CASAGERYKPQHF. CDR3 sequence (DNA): TGTGCCAGCGCTGGGGAACGGTATAAGCCCCAGCATTTT.

This rearrangement joins TRBV6-1 to TRBJ2-4, with 9 nucleotides matching TRBD1. The CDR3 runs 14 residues. Germline CDR1 reads MNHNS; CDR2 reads SASEGT. V lost 7 bases, J lost 9 bases, and 10 bases stayed unmatched. For the CDR3, the DNA is TGTGCCAGCAATCCCGGGACAGGGACTGGCATTCAGTACTTC. It translates to CASNPGTGTGIQYF.

The rearrangement uses TRBV5-6 and TRBJ1-5, with D unclear. Deletions cut 1 base from V and 1 base from J, with 6 bases between. Per germline, CDR1 SGHDT and CDR2 YYEEEE. CDR3 length equals 14 residues. The CDR3 sequence: CASSLWLSNQPQHF. CDR3 DNA: TGTGCCAGCAGCTTGTGGCTAAGCAATCAGCCCCAGCATTTT.

The CDR3 nucleotides read TGTGCCAGCAGCCCGGGACAGGCACCGGACACCATATATTTT. Protein: CASSPGQAPDTIYF. The chain employs TRBV7-9 and TRBJ1-3; TRBD1 agrees at 8 bases. The trim removed 5 bases at V and 8 bases at J, leaving 8 bases unmatched. Germline loops: CDR1 SEHNR, CDR2 FQNEAQ (reference sequence). The length of the CDR3 is 14 residues. The full variable domain, its missing parts supplied by reference TRBV7-9 and TRBJ1-3, is DTGVSQNPRHKITKRGQNVTFRCDPISEHNRLYWYRQTLGQGPEFLTYFQNEAQLEKSRLLSDRFSAERPKGSFSTLEIQRTEQGDSAMYLCASSPGQAPDTIYFGEGSWLTVV.

The V gene is TRBV18, the J gene TRBJ1-1; tentative D call: TRBD1 (5 bases). The length of the CDR3 is 15 residues. Germline values: CDR1 KGHSH, CDR2 LQKENI. V was clipped by 3 bases and J by 4 bases, with 15 bases between them. This chain's CDR3 is CASSPGGTPITEAFF. The CDR3 nucleotides are TGTGCCAGCTCACCGGGGGGGACCCCTATCACTGAAGCTTTCTTT.

This rearrangement joins TRBV5-4 to TRBJ2-5, with D possibly TRBD2 on 6 matching bases. Germline lookup yields CDR1 SGHNT and CDR2 YYREEE (reference sequence). The CDR3 length is 16 residues. V was cut by 6 bases and J by 5 bases, with 23 bases left in between. The CDR3 DNA sequence: TGTGCCAGCACCTGGGGAGGCAGGGAATCGTGGGAGACCCAGTACTTC. Translated: CASTWGGRESWETQYF.

This sequence joins TRBV27 and TRBJ1-6; D is uncertain. The germline gives CDR1 MNHEY, CDR2 SMNVEV (reference sequence). CDR3 size: 17 residues. The V end was cut by 2 bases, the J end by 3 bases, with 14 bases between. The CDR3, as DNA: TGTGCCAGCAGTTTAGCCTCAGAACGACTCTATAATTCACCCCTCCACTTT. This gives the protein CASSLASERLYNSPLHF.

The chain carries TRBV29-1 and TRBJ2-7, with TRBD2 identical over 11 bases. The CDR3 has 16 residues. Germline loops: CDR1 SQVTM, CDR2 ANQGSEA. Trimming cost V 5 bases and J 7 bases; bases outside gene matches: 16. The CDR3 loop reads CSVLPSLAGGPWEQYF. In DNA form, the CDR3 reads TGCAGCGTTTTACCCTCGTTAGCGGGAGGGCCGTGGGAGCAGTACTTC.

The V and J genes are TRBV6-1 and TRBJ2-2, with D maybe TRBD1 (5 bases). Trimming stripped 6 bases from V and 1 base from J, with 9 bases between. Germline V lookup: CDR1 MNHNS, CDR2 SASEGT. The CDR3 runs 14 residues. For the CDR3, the DNA is TGTGCCAGCAGACCTACAGGGAACACCGGGGAGCTGTTTTTT. It specifies CASRPTGNTGELFF.

This chain joins TRBV5-1 and TRBJ1-4; 11 nucleotides agree with TRBD1. The CDR3 is made up of 15 amino acids. The germline V gene has CDR1 SGHRS and CDR2 YFSETQ. Trimming took 1 base from V and 7 from J; bases not matched to a gene: 3. In DNA, the CDR3 is TGCGCCAGCAGCTTGACCGGGACAGGGGGTGAAAAACTGTTTTTT. Translated: CASSLTGTGGEKLFF.